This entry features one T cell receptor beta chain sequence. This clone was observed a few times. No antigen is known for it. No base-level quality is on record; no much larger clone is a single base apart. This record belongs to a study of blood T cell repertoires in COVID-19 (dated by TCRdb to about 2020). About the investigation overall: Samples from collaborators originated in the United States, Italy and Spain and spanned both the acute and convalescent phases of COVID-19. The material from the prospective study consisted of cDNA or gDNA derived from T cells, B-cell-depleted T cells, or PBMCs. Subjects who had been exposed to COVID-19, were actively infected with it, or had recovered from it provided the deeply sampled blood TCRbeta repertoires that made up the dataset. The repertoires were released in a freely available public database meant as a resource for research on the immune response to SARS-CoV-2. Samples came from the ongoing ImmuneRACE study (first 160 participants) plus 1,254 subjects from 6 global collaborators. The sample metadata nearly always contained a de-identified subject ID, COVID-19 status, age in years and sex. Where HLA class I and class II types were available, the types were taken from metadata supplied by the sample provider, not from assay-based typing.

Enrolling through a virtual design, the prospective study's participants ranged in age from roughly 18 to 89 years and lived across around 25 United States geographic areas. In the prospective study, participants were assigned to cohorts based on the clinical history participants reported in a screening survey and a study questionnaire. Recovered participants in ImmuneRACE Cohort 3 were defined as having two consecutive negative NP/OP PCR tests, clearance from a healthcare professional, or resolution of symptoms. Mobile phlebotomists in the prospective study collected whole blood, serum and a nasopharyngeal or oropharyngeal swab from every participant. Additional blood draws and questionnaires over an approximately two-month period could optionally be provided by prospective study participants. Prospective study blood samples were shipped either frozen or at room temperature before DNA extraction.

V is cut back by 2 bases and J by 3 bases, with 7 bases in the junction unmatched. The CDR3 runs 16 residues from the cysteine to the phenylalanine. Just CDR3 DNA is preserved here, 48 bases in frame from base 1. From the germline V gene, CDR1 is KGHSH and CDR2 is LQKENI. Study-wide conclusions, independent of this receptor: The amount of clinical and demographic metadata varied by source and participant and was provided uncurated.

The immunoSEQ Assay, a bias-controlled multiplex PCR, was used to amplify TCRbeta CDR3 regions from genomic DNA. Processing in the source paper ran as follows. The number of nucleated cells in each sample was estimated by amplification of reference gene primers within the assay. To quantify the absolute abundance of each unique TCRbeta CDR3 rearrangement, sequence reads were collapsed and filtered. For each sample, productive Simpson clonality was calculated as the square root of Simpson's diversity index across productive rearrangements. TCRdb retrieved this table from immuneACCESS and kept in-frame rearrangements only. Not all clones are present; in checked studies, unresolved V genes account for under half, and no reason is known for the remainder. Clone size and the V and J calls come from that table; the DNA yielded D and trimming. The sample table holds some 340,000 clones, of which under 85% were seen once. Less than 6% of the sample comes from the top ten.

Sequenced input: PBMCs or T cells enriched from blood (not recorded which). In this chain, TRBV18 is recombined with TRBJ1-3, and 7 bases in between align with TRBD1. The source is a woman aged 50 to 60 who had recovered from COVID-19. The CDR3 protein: CASSPYTGVDGNTIYF. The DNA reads TGTGCCAGCTCACCATATACAGGGGTCGATGGAAACACCATATATTTT.